Presented here are 28 T cell receptor beta chains from one specimen sequenced in a study of blood T cell repertoires in COVID-19. Generated by immunoSEQ multiplex PCR, the TCRdb table keeps only in-frame clones and is missing some. The table has around 140,000 clones, about 86% seen once. What was sequenced was peripheral blood. These receptors were collected from a woman in her sixties with active or convalescent COVID-19.

The CDR3 DNA sequence: TGTGCCAGCAGCCAGGGTAGGACTGAACAGTACGTC. Its protein is CASSQGRTEQYV. The V gene is TRBV3-1 (or the pseudogene TRBV3-2), the J gene TRBJ2-7, with a weak D call TRBD2 (5 bases). The germline CDR1 and CDR2 sequences are LGHDT and YNNKEL (reference sequence). The V and J ends lost 3 bases and 10 bases respectively, with 13 bases between them. This CDR3 is 12 amino acids long.

The genes are TRBV5-1 and TRBJ1-2, with 9 positions matching TRBD1. Germline V lookup: CDR1 SGHRS, CDR2 YFSETQ. The junction had 7 bases not matched to a gene; V was cut back by 4 bases and J by 0 bases. CDR3 length equals 16 residues. The CDR3 sequence: CASSPRDRAANYGYTF. The CDR3 nucleotides read TGCGCCAGCAGCCCCCGGGACAGGGCCGCTAACTATGGCTACACCTTC.

The V call is TRBV18, the J call TRBJ1-6, with TRBD1 matching over 8 bases. Germline assignment: CDR1 KGHSH and CDR2 LQKENI. The CDR3 sequence is 14 residues long. The V segment lost 3 bases and the J segment 10 bases; nucleotides outside the gene matches: 5. Written as DNA, the CDR3 is TGTGCCAGCTCACCTGACAGGGGAGGATCACCCCTCCACTTT. Translating it yields CASSPDRGGSPLHF. The whole variable domain, filled in from reference TRBV18 and TRBJ1-6, reads NAGVMQNPRHLVRRRGQEARLRCSPMKGHSHVYWYRQLPEEGLKFMVYLQKENIIDESGMPKERFSAEFPKEGPSILRIQQVVRGDSAAYFCASSPDRGGSPLHFGNGTRLTVT.

J is TRBJ2-3 and V is TRBV7-3, with 7 bases identical to TRBD2. Germline loops: CDR1 SGHTA, CDR2 FQGTGA. The ends lost 0 bases at V and 0 bases at J; junction bases unmatched: 0. The CDR3 spans 15 residues. CDR3 in DNA: TGTGCCAGCAGCTTAACGGGAGGGAGCACAGATACGCAGTATTTT. Protein sequence: CASSLTGGSTDTQYF.

The rearrangement joins TRBV29-1 to TRBJ2-1, with TRBD2 matching over 8 bases. Germline-derived CDR1 and CDR2 are SQVTM and ANQGSEA. This CDR3 comprises 12 residues. The J segment lost 9 bases and the V segment lost 7 bases, leaving 8 bases of the junction unmatched. In DNA form, the CDR3 reads TGCAGCGGGGGACTAGGTGTAAGTGAGCAGTTCTTC. This translates into CSGGLGVSEQFF.

This chain joins TRBV5-6 and TRBJ2-7; 13 nucleotides align to TRBD2. CDR3 length equals 17 residues. The germline V gene has CDR1 SGHDT and CDR2 YYEEEE. The V and J ends lost 0 bases and 1 base, in that order; junction bases with no gene match: 4. In DNA, the CDR3 is TGTGCCAGCAGCTTGGTGGGACTAGCGGGAAGGTCCTACGAGCAGTACTTC. Translated: CASSLVGLAGRSYEQYF.

The chain couples TRBV7-9 to TRBJ1-3; D may be TRBD1 (5 bases). CDR1 and CDR2 (germline): SEHNR, FQNEAQ (reference sequence). V gave up 5 bases and J gave up 4 bases, with 15 bases separating them. CDR3 length: 15 residues. CDR3 in amino acids: CASSKTQGSGNTIYF. CDR3 DNA: TGTGCCAGCAGCAAAACTCAGGGTTCAGGAAACACCATATATTTT.

The chain joins TRBV6-4 to TRBJ1-1; 8 nucleotides match TRBD1. The CDR3 is 16 amino acids. Losses at the gene ends were 1 base for V and 0 bases for J; bases not matched to a gene: 4. Germline V gene data show CDR1 as MRHNA and CDR2 as SNTAGT. The CDR3 sequence is CASSDFRDRMNTEAFF. In DNA, the CDR3 is TGTGCCAGCAGTGACTTTCGGGACAGGATGAACACTGAAGCTTTCTTT.

Many counts were recorded for this clone. J is TRBJ2-6 and V is TRBV4-1; perhaps TRBD1 as D (6 bases). The CDR3 runs to 15 residues. V was pared by 4 bases and J by 5 bases, with 12 bases between. Germline V gene data show CDR1 as MGHRA and CDR2 as YSYEKL. The CDR3: CASSPNRDRANVLTF. In DNA, the CDR3 is TGCGCCAGCAGCCCGAACAGGGATAGGGCCAACGTCCTGACTTTC.

The chain recombines TRBV3-1 (or the pseudogene TRBV3-2) with TRBJ2-7, with 9 bases lining up with TRBD1. CDR3 length: 14 residues. Trimming took 4 bases from V and 4 from J; bases not matched to a gene: 5. Germline lookup yields CDR1 LGHDT and CDR2 YNNKEL (reference sequence). CDR3 protein: CASSRGQGGYEQYV. In nucleotides, the CDR3 is TGTGCCAGCAGCCGGGGACAGGGCGGTTACGAGCAGTACGTC.

The genes are TRBV4-1 and TRBJ2-1; D uncertain. The V gene lost 4 bases and the J gene lost 9 bases, with 10 bases spanning the gap. The V gene's germline CDR1 is MGHRA and CDR2 YSYEKL. CDR3 length: 12 residues. CDR3 DNA sequence: TGCGCCAGCAGCCGACTGACGGGTGAGCAGTTCTTC. As protein: CASSRLTGEQFF.

The chain is built from TRBV4-1 and TRBJ2-1; D perhaps matches TRBD2 (5 bases). Looked up from germline, CDR1 is MGHRA and CDR2 is YSYEKL. The CDR3 is 16 amino acids. The V gene lost 1 base and the J gene lost 3 bases, with 13 bases spanning the gap. The CDR3: CASSQGVSDFYNEQFF. The CDR3 coding sequence is TGCGCCAGCAGCCAAGGTGTTAGCGACTTCTACAATGAGCAGTTCTTC.

The chain has TRBV19 and TRBJ2-6; D gene uncertain. Deletions cut 1 base from V and 1 base from J, with 8 bases between. The CDR3 contains 16 residues. The V gene's germline CDR1 is LNHDA and CDR2 SQIVND (reference sequence). The CDR3 nucleotides read TGTGCCAGTAGTATAGGGCTAGGTTCTGGGGCCAACGTCCTGACTTTC. Translated: CASSIGLGSGANVLTF.

The chain couples TRBV7-8 to TRBJ2-3; 7 bases map to TRBD2. After removal of 1 base from V and 0 bases from J, the junction contained 7 bases not matched to a gene. The germline gives CDR1 SGHVS, CDR2 FQNEAQ. The CDR3 runs to 17 residues. The CDR3 loop is CASSLGVRRGSTDTQYF. CDR3 DNA: TGTGCCAGCAGCTTAGGGGTTAGGCGGGGGAGCACAGATACGCAGTATTTT.

J is TRBJ1-5 and V is TRBV7-8; a possible D gene is TRBD1 (6 bases). The V end lost 4 bases, the J end lost 7 bases, and 20 bases lay between the germline ends. The CDR3 has 16 amino acids. Germline V gene sequence: CDR1 SGHVS, CDR2 FQNEAQ. The CDR3 DNA follows: TGTGCCAGCAGCTCGCTTGGGGGCACGGAAGGCCAGCCCCAGCATTTT. This gives the protein CASSSLGGTEGQPQHF.

The chain combines TRBV4-2 with TRBJ1-2, with D possibly TRBD1 on 5 matching bases. The germline V and J ends were trimmed by 5 bases and 3 bases, with 13 bases remaining between them. CDR1 LGHNA and CDR2 YNFKEQ come from the germline V gene. This CDR3 is 14 amino acids long. The CDR3 bases are TGTGCCAGCAGCGCCGGGCAGGGCGACTATGGCTACACCTTC. Translating it yields CASSAGQGDYGYTF.

This sequence joins TRBV29-1 and TRBJ1-1; perhaps TRBD1 as D (5 bases). Germline CDR1 SQVTM, CDR2 ANQGSEA. The CDR3 sequence is 12 residues long. V was trimmed by 2 bases and J by 4 bases, leaving 8 bases between them. CDR3 region: CSVEWGGTEAFF. CDR3 DNA sequence: TGCAGCGTTGAATGGGGGGGCACTGAAGCTTTCTTT.

V usage is TRBV27 and J usage is TRBJ1-4; D not resolved. The CDR3 length is 12 residues. CDR1 and CDR2 from the germline V gene are MNHEY and SMNVEV (reference sequence). The V end lost 6 bases, the J end lost 8 bases, and 10 bases lay between the germline ends. The CDR3 nucleotides are TGTGCCAGCAGACGTTCAAGCGAAAAACTGTTTTTT. This sequence encodes CASRRSSEKLFF.

The V gene is TRBV5-4, the J gene TRBJ2-7; 10 bases align to TRBD1. CDR1 and CDR2 from the germline V gene are SGHNT and YYREEE (reference sequence). The CDR3 is 15 amino acids. Trimming cost V 4 bases and J 1 base; bases outside gene matches: 5. The CDR3 region is CASSARTGGSYEQYF. CDR3 nucleotides: TGTGCCAGCAGCGCCCGGACAGGGGGGTCCTACGAGCAGTACTTC.

The genes are TRBV28 and TRBJ1-2; 9 bases fit TRBD1. This CDR3 spans 16 amino acids. Germline V gene data show CDR1 as MDHEN and CDR2 as SYDVKM. Trimming removed 4 bases from V and 6 bases from J; junction bases left unmatched: 12. CDR3 sequence reads: CASSSTHPGQGNGYTF. CDR3 in DNA: TGTGCCAGCAGTTCAACTCATCCGGGACAGGGAAATGGCTACACCTTC.

This clone was picked up one time. The J gene is TRBJ1-2, the V gene TRBV4-2, with D possibly matching TRBD1 (6 bases). The V gene's germline CDR1 is LGHNA and CDR2 YNFKEQ. V dropped 0 bases and J dropped 4 bases, with 15 bases sitting between them. This CDR3 has 16 residues. This CDR3 is CASSQDQEGGVYGYTF. The CDR3 nucleotides read TGTGCCAGCAGCCAAGACCAGGAAGGGGGTGTCTATGGCTACACCTTC.

The sample holds many counts of this clone. In nucleotides, the CDR3 is TGTGCCAGCAGCCCATCCGAGACAGCAAACTATGGCTACACCTTC. Residues: CASSPSETANYGYTF. This sequence joins TRBV3-1 (or the pseudogene TRBV3-2) and TRBJ1-2; D possibly corresponds to TRBD1 (5 bases). Looked up from germline, CDR1 is LGHDT and CDR2 is YNNKEL (reference sequence). The CDR3 extends over 15 amino acids. V was pared by 4 bases and J by 2 bases, with 14 bases between.

This chain links TRBV18 with TRBJ2-1; 7 nucleotides line up with TRBD1. CDR1 is KGHSH and CDR2 is LQKENI in the germline V gene. The CDR3 loop spans 16 amino acids. Trimming took 6 bases from V and 8 from J; bases not matched to a gene: 16. The DNA for the CDR3 is TGTGCCAGCTCGTACACAGGGGTGGTCTATTCGGATGAGCAGTTCTTC. Its protein product is CASSYTGVVYSDEQFF.

The genes are TRBV21-1 and TRBJ1-5. TRBV21-1 is an annotated pseudogene. This CDR3 contains 14 residues. The CDR3: CASSPREYNQPQHF. In DNA, the CDR3 is TGTGCCAGCAGCCCAAGAGAATACAATCAGCCCCAGCATTTT.

The chain links TRBV14 to TRBJ2-7; TRBD2 matches at 8 bases. The CDR3 sequence is 12 residues long. The V segment lost 4 bases and the J segment 4 bases; nucleotides outside the gene matches: 0. Germline V gene sequence: CDR1 SGHDN, CDR2 FVKESK. The CDR3 bases are TGTGCCAGCAGCCCGGGAGGGTACGAGCAGTACGTC. Translation gives CASSPGGYEQYV.

J is TRBJ2-3 and V is TRBV6-5, with D tentatively TRBD1 (5 bases). Germline lookup yields CDR1 MNHEY and CDR2 SVGAGI. Deletions cut 8 bases from V and 0 bases from J, with 9 bases between. The CDR3 has 13 amino acids. The CDR3 reads CASGWGSTDTQYF. The CDR3 nucleotides are TGTGCCAGCGGGTGGGGCAGCACAGATACGCAGTATTTT.

This clone was counted at least ten times. The rearrangement joins TRBV7-3 to TRBJ2-7; D might be TRBD2 (5 bases). Looked up from germline, CDR1 is SGHTA and CDR2 is FQGTGA. V lost 3 bases and J 7 bases, leaving 13 bases between the germline ends. This CDR3 has 13 amino acids. The CDR3 is CASSLGPSGEQYF. The CDR3 DNA sequence: TGTGCCAGCAGCTTGGGCCCCTCGGGGGAGCAGTACTTC.

The chain has TRBV19 and TRBJ2-4, with 9 positions matching TRBD1. This CDR3 has 16 residues. V was clipped by 5 bases and J by 2 bases; unmatched bases: 7. The germline gives CDR1 LNHDA, CDR2 SQIVND (reference sequence). CDR3 loop: CASSRRQGDTKNIQYF. In nucleotides, the CDR3 is TGTGCCAGTAGTCGCCGACAGGGGGATACCAAAAACATTCAGTACTTC.